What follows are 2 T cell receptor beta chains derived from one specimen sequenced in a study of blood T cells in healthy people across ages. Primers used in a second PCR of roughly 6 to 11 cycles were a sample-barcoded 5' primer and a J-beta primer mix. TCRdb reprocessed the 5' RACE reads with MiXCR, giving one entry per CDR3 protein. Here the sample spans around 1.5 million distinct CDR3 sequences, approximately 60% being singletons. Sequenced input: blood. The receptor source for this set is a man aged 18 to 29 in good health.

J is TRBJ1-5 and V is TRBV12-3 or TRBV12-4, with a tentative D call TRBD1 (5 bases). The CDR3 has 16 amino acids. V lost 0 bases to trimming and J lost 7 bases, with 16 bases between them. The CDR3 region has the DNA TGTGCCAGCAGTTTAGCGCCGAGGGGCGGAGGCCAGCCCCAGCATTTT. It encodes CASSLAPRGGGQPQHF.

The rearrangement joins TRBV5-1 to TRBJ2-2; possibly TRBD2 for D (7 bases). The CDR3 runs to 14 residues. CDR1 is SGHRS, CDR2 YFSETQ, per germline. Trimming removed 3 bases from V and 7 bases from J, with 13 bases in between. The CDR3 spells CASSWGGRVGELFF. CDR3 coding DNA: TGCGCCAGCAGCTGGGGGGGGCGCGTCGGGGAGCTGTTTTTT.